The rows below give T cell receptor beta chains drawn from one sample of a study of cytomegalovirus exposure and HLA in healthy donors. Measured with immunoSEQ multiplex PCR; TCRdb has only the in-frame clones, and not every one. The sample carries 82,000 or so clones, roughly a tenth recorded once. Sequencing was performed on PBMCs. These receptors were taken from a man in his sixties in good health and CMV-seropositive. Each CDR3 is given with its conserved first and last residue. A D gene is named only where the DNA matches it firmly. Clone size is given for some rows only: seen once, a few or many times, or a class if the clone is expanded.

abundance: few; v_gene: TRBV11-1; d_gene: TRBD2; j_gene: TRBJ2-1; CDR3aa: CASSPPSGGDSYNEQFF; CDR3nt: TGTGCCAGCAGCCCTCCTAGCGGGGGGGACTCCTACAATGAGCAGTTCTTC
abundance: NA; v_gene: TRBV7-3; d_gene: NA; j_gene: TRBJ2-3; CDR3aa: CASSLTGGTDTQYF; CDR3nt: TGTGCCAGCAGCCTGACTGGAGGCACAGATACGCAGTATTTT
abundance: few; v_gene: TRBV5-1; d_gene: NA; j_gene: TRBJ2-1; CDR3aa: CASSLGGVAARAIGQFF; CDR3nt: TGCGCCAGCAGCTTGGGTGGGGTAGCGGCCAGAGCAATTGGGCAGTTCTTC
abundance: few; v_gene: TRBV28; d_gene: NA; j_gene: TRBJ1-1; CDR3aa: CASREQGNTEAFF; CDR3nt: TGTGCCAGCAGGGAACAGGGGAACACTGAAGCTTTCTTT
abundance: NA; v_gene: TRBV29-1; d_gene: TRBD2; j_gene: TRBJ2-1; CDR3aa: CSVVLAGGGNEQFF; CDR3nt: TGCAGCGTTGTACTAGCGGGAGGTGGCAATGAGCAGTTCTTC
abundance: few; v_gene: TRBV4-1; d_gene: TRBD1; j_gene: TRBJ2-7; CDR3aa: CASSQGRGLTYEQYF; CDR3nt: TGCGCCAGCAGCCAAGGTAGGGGGCTAACCTACGAGCAGTACTTC
abundance: NA; v_gene: TRBV7-2; d_gene: NA; j_gene: TRBJ1-2; CDR3aa: CASSPPGPYGYTF; CDR3nt: TGTGCCAGCAGCCCCCCTGGGCCTTATGGCTACACCTTC
abundance: NA; v_gene: TRBV7-2; d_gene: TRBD2; j_gene: TRBJ2-3; CDR3aa: CASSPRLAGGDTQYF; CDR3nt: TGTGCCAGCAGCCCCCGGCTAGCGGGAGGAGATACGCAGTATTTT
abundance: NA; v_gene: TRBV7-9; d_gene: TRBD2; j_gene: TRBJ2-3; CDR3aa: CASSSPGTSGSSTDTQYF; CDR3nt: TGTGCCAGCAGCTCGCCCGGGACTAGCGGTAGTAGCACAGATACGCAGTATTTT
abundance: few; v_gene: TRBV29-1; d_gene: NA; j_gene: TRBJ2-2; CDR3aa: CSVGQATGELFF; CDR3nt: TGCAGCGTTGGACAGGCCACCGGGGAGCTGTTTTTT
abundance: NA; v_gene: TRBV7-3; d_gene: TRBD2; j_gene: TRBJ2-2; CDR3aa: CASSFPAGGGYTGELFF; CDR3nt: TGTGCCAGCAGCTTTCCAGCGGGGGGCGGTTACACCGGGGAGCTGTTTTTT
abundance: NA; v_gene: TRBV9; d_gene: TRBD1; j_gene: TRBJ1-2; CDR3aa: CASSVDPGQDRTVESYTF; CDR3nt: TGTGCCAGCAGCGTAGACCCGGGACAGGATCGGACAGTCGAGAGCTACACCTTC
abundance: NA; v_gene: TRBV18; d_gene: NA; j_gene: TRBJ2-2; CDR3aa: CASSHREGTGELFF; CDR3nt: TGTGCCAGCTCACACAGGGAGGGGACCGGGGAGCTGTTTTTT
abundance: NA; v_gene: TRBV6-5; d_gene: TRBD2; j_gene: TRBJ2-3; CDR3aa: CASSPTSGRLDTQYF; CDR3nt: TGTGCCAGCAGTCCTACTAGCGGGAGGCTCGATACGCAGTATTTT
abundance: few; v_gene: TRBV6-1; d_gene: NA; j_gene: TRBJ1-1; CDR3aa: CASSEDSNTEAFF; CDR3nt: TGTGCCAGCAGTGAGGACAGCAACACTGAAGCTTTCTTT
abundance: NA; v_gene: TRBV19; d_gene: NA; j_gene: TRBJ1-5; CDR3aa: CASTPQGLQPQHF; CDR3nt: TGTGCCAGTACCCCCCAGGGTCTGCAGCCCCAGCATTTT
abundance: few; v_gene: TRBV28; d_gene: TRBD1; j_gene: TRBJ2-2; CDR3aa: CASSPGTGGGGELFF; CDR3nt: TGTGCCAGCAGTCCAGGGACAGGGGGCGGCGGGGAGCTGTTTTTT
abundance: NA; v_gene: TRBV10-3; d_gene: NA; j_gene: TRBJ2-6; CDR3aa: CAIRDILSGANVLTF; CDR3nt: TGTGCCATCAGGGACATCCTCTCTGGGGCCAACGTCCTGACTTTC
abundance: NA; v_gene: TRBV6-1; d_gene: TRBD2; j_gene: TRBJ2-3; CDR3aa: CASGTTVATDTQYF; CDR3nt: TGTGCCAGTGGGACTACCGTAGCGACAGATACGCAGTATTTT
abundance: few; v_gene: TRBV27; d_gene: NA; j_gene: TRBJ1-2; CDR3aa: CASSLSVAGSYGYTF; CDR3nt: TGTGCCAGCAGTTTATCGGTTGCGGGTTCCTATGGCTACACCTTC
abundance: NA; v_gene: TRBV19; d_gene: TRBD2; j_gene: TRBJ2-1; CDR3aa: CASSIGGTSGNEQFF; CDR3nt: TGTGCCAGTAGTATAGGGGGGACTAGCGGCAATGAGCAGTTCTTC
abundance: few; v_gene: TRBV6-1; d_gene: TRBD1; j_gene: TRBJ2-7; CDR3aa: CASTLTGVLAYEQYF; CDR3nt: TGTGCCAGCACGCTGACAGGGGTACTGGCCTACGAGCAGTACTTC
abundance: few; v_gene: TRBV5-6; d_gene: NA; j_gene: TRBJ2-1; CDR3aa: CASSFLLGPNEQFF; CDR3nt: TGTGCCAGCAGCTTTCTACTAGGGCCCAATGAGCAGTTCTTC
abundance: few; v_gene: TRBV9; d_gene: NA; j_gene: TRBJ2-7; CDR3aa: CASSVAAGISYEQYF; CDR3nt: TGTGCCAGCAGCGTAGCGGCGGGGATCTCCTACGAGCAGTACTTC
abundance: few; v_gene: TRBV28; d_gene: NA; j_gene: TRBJ2-3; CDR3aa: CASQRGTDTQYF; CDR3nt: TGTGCCAGCCAGCGAGGCACAGATACGCAGTATTTT
abundance: few; v_gene: TRBV19; d_gene: NA; j_gene: TRBJ2-7; CDR3aa: CASSIGGFGQYF; CDR3nt: TGTGCCAGTAGTATAGGAGGTTTTGGGCAGTACTTC
abundance: NA; v_gene: TRBV29-1; d_gene: NA; j_gene: TRBJ1-4; CDR3aa: CSVAEPRQPGEKLFF; CDR3nt: TGCAGCGTCGCCGAACCGAGGCAGCCGGGGGAAAAACTGTTTTTT
abundance: few; v_gene: TRBV7-8; d_gene: TRBD1; j_gene: TRBJ1-1; CDR3aa: CASSERTGVGPEAFF; CDR3nt: TGTGCCAGCAGCGAGAGGACAGGGGTAGGCCCTGAAGCTTTCTTT
abundance: NA; v_gene: TRBV30; d_gene: NA; j_gene: TRBJ1-2; CDR3aa: CAWSVLGVNYGYTF; CDR3nt: TGTGCCTGGAGTGTTCTGGGAGTTAACTATGGCTACACCTTC
abundance: few; v_gene: TRBV5-1; d_gene: NA; j_gene: TRBJ1-4; CDR3aa: CASSLEQFNEKLFF; CDR3nt: TGCGCCAGCAGCTTGGAACAGTTTAATGAAAAACTGTTTTTT
abundance: NA; v_gene: TRBV30; d_gene: NA; j_gene: TRBJ1-6; CDR3aa: CAWTRRGLNNSPLHF; CDR3nt: TGTGCCTGGACCCGCCGGGGATTGAATAATTCACCCCTCCACTTT
abundance: few; v_gene: TRBV2; d_gene: NA; j_gene: TRBJ1-3; CDR3aa: CASCILSSGNTIYF; CDR3nt: TGTGCCAGCTGTATACTAAGCTCTGGAAACACCATATATTTT
abundance: few; v_gene: TRBV7-3; d_gene: NA; j_gene: TRBJ2-5; CDR3aa: CASSLGLGQETQYF; CDR3nt: TGTGCCAGCAGTCTAGGACTGGGTCAAGAGACCCAGTACTTC
abundance: NA; v_gene: TRBV14; d_gene: NA; j_gene: TRBJ1-2; CDR3aa: CASSRLSPGYTF; CDR3nt: TGTGCCAGCAGCCGGTTGAGCCCAGGCTACACCTTC
abundance: NA; v_gene: TRBV7-3; d_gene: NA; j_gene: TRBJ1-1; CDR3aa: CASSSPHRAEPEAFF; CDR3nt: TGTGCCAGCAGCTCGCCTCACAGGGCAGAACCTGAAGCTTTCTTT
abundance: NA; v_gene: TRBV27; d_gene: TRBD1; j_gene: TRBJ1-5; CDR3aa: CASRPGTGGNQPQHF; CDR3nt: TGTGCCAGCAGACCTGGGACAGGGGGAAATCAGCCCCAGCATTTT